Below, one T cell receptor (beta chain) is given with its context. The data derive from a study of blood T cell repertoires in COVID-19. Study at large: COVID-19 samples, acute and convalescent, were from the United States, Italy and Spain. Sources were T cells, B-cell-depleted T cells, or PBMCs; the material itself was cDNA or gDNA.

As originally analysed: Amplification from reference gene primers served as the basis for estimated nucleated cell counts. Repertoires were generated with immunoSEQ multiplex PCR, while TCRdb's copy carries only in-frame clones and drops some. The V and J calls and clone size come from that table; D and trimming were worked out from the DNA. Of roughly 150,000 clones detected, over 60% appear once; the ten largest clones hold 3.7%. What was sequenced was peripheral blood. The receptor was derived from a woman of 80 years or more with acute or convalescent COVID-19.

CDR3 nucleotide sequence: TGTGCCACCCACCAGGGGGTGGGCACTGAAGCTTTCTTT. Translating gives CATHQGVGTEAFF. The rearrangement joins TRBV12-3 or TRBV12-4 to TRBJ1-1, with 7 bases matching TRBD1. This CDR3 comprises 13 residues. V shed 10 bases and J 4 bases; nucleotides not matched to a gene: 9.